This TCR beta chain was identified during a study of CD8 T cells in ankylosing spondylitis. This CDR3 spans 14 amino acids. Trimming cost V 7 bases and J 2 bases, with 14 bases left between them. Germline loops: CDR1 SEHNR, CDR2 FQNEAQ (reference sequence). Libraries of TCR beta came from quantitative 5'-RACE with molecular barcodes. TCRdb used MiXCR to reprocess the 5' RACE reads, holding one entry per CDR3 protein. This table holds 300,000 to 350,000 distinct CDR3 sequences, under 15% found once. Study results and caveats: Within matched ankylosing spondylitis synovial fluid, disease-linked clones were reportedly significantly enriched. A TCR beta motif of fewer than ten highly homologous variants seemed to mark ankylosing spondylitis blood.

Concerning this clonotype: Its antigen is not known.

The sequenced material came from blood, either unsorted or a sorted T cell fraction (not recorded which). The receptor was derived from a male donor with ankylosing spondylitis or in good health (not recorded which). V is TRBV7-9 and J is TRBJ1-2; D gene ambiguous. CDR3 protein: CASNRLWTNYGYTF. In DNA form, the CDR3 reads TGTGCCAGCAATCGCTTGTGGACCAACTATGGCTACACCTTC.